These 25 T cell receptor beta chains share one sample of origin, sequenced in a study of blood T cell repertoires in COVID-19. The method was immunoSEQ multiplex PCR; TCRdb's version includes in-frame clones alone and lacks a portion of them. The sample consists of roughly 67,000 clones, 86% of them appearing once. Sample: peripheral blood. The receptor set was obtained from a man in his fifties or sixties with acute or convalescent COVID-19.

V usage is TRBV18 and J usage is TRBJ2-1, with unresolved D. With 5 bases removed from V and 4 bases from J, the gap between germline ends came to 3 bases. The V gene's germline CDR1 is KGHSH and CDR2 LQKENI. This CDR3 spans 11 amino acids. In DNA, the CDR3 is TGTGCCAGCTCAACATACAATGAGCAGTTCTTC. The encoded protein is CASSTYNEQFF.

This chain links TRBV5-4 with TRBJ1-2, with a weak D call TRBD1 (6 bases). CDR3 length: 14 residues. The germline V gene encodes CDR1 SGHNT and CDR2 YYREEE (reference sequence). Trimming removed 0 bases from V and 6 bases from J, with 12 bases in between. In nucleotides, the CDR3 is TGTGCCAGCAGCTTGGTGTTACAGGGCGATGGCTACACCTTC. Encoded protein: CASSLVLQGDGYTF. Full variable domain (missing parts from reference TRBV5-4 and TRBJ1-2): ETGVTQSPTHLIKTRGQQVTLRCSSQSGHNTVSWYQQALGQGPQFIFQYYREEENGRGNFPPRFSGLQFPNYSSELNVNALELDDSALYLCASSLVLQGDGYTFGSGTRLTVV.

This rearrangement joins TRBV19 to TRBJ1-2; D gene uncertain. The germline gives CDR1 LNHDA, CDR2 SQIVND (reference sequence). This CDR3 has 11 residues. Trimming cost V 6 bases and J 5 bases, with 7 bases left between them. This CDR3 is CASSHRYGYTF. CDR3 DNA sequence: TGTGCCAGTAGCCACAGATATGGCTACACCTTC.

V and J are TRBV11-2 and TRBJ2-1, with D possibly being TRBD2 (6 bases). The CDR3 contains 15 residues. Trimming took 3 bases from V and 3 from J, leaving 12 bases between them. CDR1 is SGHAT, CDR2 FQNNGV, per germline. The CDR3 here is CASSFRLDLYNEQFF. CDR3 in DNA: TGTGCCAGCAGCTTTAGACTAGATCTCTACAATGAGCAGTTCTTC. Based on the CDR3 plus reference TRBV11-2 and TRBJ2-1, the full variable domain is EAGVAQSPRYKIIEKRQSVAFWCNPISGHATLYWYQQILGQGPKLLIQFQNNGVVDDSQLPKDRFSAERLKGVDSTLKIQPAKLEDSAVYLCASSFRLDLYNEQFFGPGTRLTVL.

The chain uses TRBV2 and TRBJ2-1, with a tentative D call TRBD1 (6 bases). Trimming left V 7 bases short and J 0 bases short, with 16 bases between. This CDR3 comprises 16 residues. Germline V lookup: CDR1 SNHLY, CDR2 FYNNEI. DNA of the CDR3: TGTGCCAGCAACCTTCTGGGGGCCGACTCCTACAATGAGCAGTTCTTC. Its protein is CASNLLGADSYNEQFF.

In this sample, this clone turned up many times. The rearrangement joins TRBV5-4 to TRBJ1-2; TRBD1 aligns across 7 bases. Trimming took 3 bases from V and 2 from J; bases not matched to a gene: 7. This CDR3 is 15 amino acids long. In germline, CDR1 is SGHNT, CDR2 YYREEE (reference sequence). The DNA of the CDR3 is TGTGCCAGCAGCTCCCCGGGACAGTCAAACTATGGCTACACCTTC. This encodes CASSSPGQSNYGYTF.

V is TRBV19 and J is TRBJ2-7; maybe TRBD2 (5 bases). The length of the CDR3 is 16 residues. Germline V gene data show CDR1 as LNHDA and CDR2 as SQIVND (reference sequence). V shed 3 bases and J shed 2 bases, with 17 bases lying between them. The chain's CDR3 is CASSIPPGVSPYEQYF. The CDR3 DNA reads TGTGCCAGTAGTATTCCCCCCGGGGTTTCGCCCTACGAGCAGTACTTC.

The gene calls are TRBV5-5 and TRBJ1-5; 8 nucleotides line up with TRBD1. The trim removed 4 bases at V and 5 bases at J, leaving 5 bases unmatched. Germline CDR1 is SGHKS and CDR2 is YYEKEE (reference sequence). There are 14 residues in the CDR3. The CDR3 DNA follows: TGTGCCAGCAGCACGGACAGGGCGGATCAGCCCCAGCATTTT. This gives the protein CASSTDRADQPQHF.

This chain links TRBV10-2 with TRBJ2-3; the D gene is possibly TRBD1 (6 bases). The CDR3 sequence is 17 residues long. Germline values: CDR1 WSHSY, CDR2 SAAADI. V lost 3 bases and J 1 base, leaving 17 bases between the germline ends. CDR3 nucleotides: TGCGCCAGCAGTGACCATGACAGGAGGATCCGCACAGATACGCAGTATTTT. It translates to CASSDHDRRIRTDTQYF.

This chain connects TRBV12-3 or TRBV12-4 to TRBJ2-1, with D perhaps matching TRBD2 (5 bases). V was trimmed by 8 bases and J by 9 bases, leaving 14 bases between them. This CDR3 is built from 12 residues. The CDR3 reads CASARSGSEQFF. In DNA, the CDR3 is TGTGCCAGCGCAAGGAGCGGAAGTGAGCAGTTCTTC.

This sequence joins TRBV28 and TRBJ2-2, with 14 bases lining up with TRBD2. This CDR3 has 17 residues. Germline loops: CDR1 MDHEN, CDR2 SYDVKM. J lost 3 bases, V lost 5 bases, and 5 bases had no gene match. CDR3 bases: TGTGCCAGCAGTCTCGGACTAGCGGGAGGTTACACCGGGGAGCTGTTTTTT. It encodes CASSLGLAGGYTGELFF.

The CDR3: CASSQEPGSGYTF. CDR3 sequence (DNA): TGCGCCAGCAGCCAAGAGCCAGGTTCCGGCTACACCTTC. V gene TRBV4-1 combines with J gene TRBJ1-2; no firm D call. Trimming took off 0 bases at V and 8 bases at J, with 10 bases between the two ends. Germline V gene lookup returns CDR1 MGHRA and CDR2 YSYEKL. CDR3 length: 13 amino acids.

This sequence joins TRBV11-2 and TRBJ2-5, with a possible D match to TRBD1 (5 bases). The V and J ends lost 3 bases and 2 bases respectively, with 13 bases between them. The germline V gene encodes CDR1 SGHAT and CDR2 FQNNGV. The CDR3 extends over 15 amino acids. The CDR3, as DNA: TGTGCCAGCAGCTTGATTGGGGCAGCACAAGAGACCCAGTACTTC. Residues: CASSLIGAAQETQYF.

The gene calls are TRBV9 and TRBJ2-7; 9 bases line up with TRBD2. The CDR3 is 16 amino acids. The J segment lost 5 bases and the V segment lost 3 bases, leaving 12 bases of the junction unmatched. Germline V gene sequence: CDR1 SGDLS, CDR2 YYNGEE. The CDR3 loop is CASSALGREGRDEQYF. The CDR3 DNA is TGTGCCAGCAGCGCCCTTGGGCGGGAGGGCCGCGACGAGCAGTACTTC.

The chain employs TRBV25-1 and TRBJ1-6; 7 nucleotides match TRBD1. The CDR3 has 13 amino acids. Losses at the gene ends were 1 base for V and 9 bases for J; bases not matched to a gene: 0. From germline, CDR1 is MGHDK and CDR2 SYGVNS. DNA for the CDR3: TGTGCCAGCAGTGAATCAGGGGGTTCACCCCTCCACTTT. This sequence encodes CASSESGGSPLHF.

This chain joins TRBV15 and TRBJ1-2, with 7 bases aligning to TRBD1. Unmatched junction bases numbered 4, after V lost 0 bases and J lost 0 bases. This CDR3 spans 16 amino acids. Germline-derived CDR1 and CDR2 are LNHNV and YYDKDF (reference sequence). Here the CDR3 DNA reads TGTGCCACCAGCAGAGAGGAGGGGGCAACTAACTATGGCTACACCTTC. The encoded protein is CATSREEGATNYGYTF.

The gene calls are TRBV3-1 (or the pseudogene TRBV3-2) and TRBJ2-7, with TRBD1 matching over 7 bases. V shed 4 bases and J 0 bases; nucleotides not matched to a gene: 9. The CDR3 spans 16 residues. Germline CDR1 reads LGHDT; CDR2 reads YNNKEL (reference sequence). The CDR3 DNA reads as TGTGCCAGCAGCCCATGGACAGGTCCCAGCTCCTACGAGCAGTACTTC. Protein: CASSPWTGPSSYEQYF.

This clone was recorded once. The chain is built from TRBV30 and TRBJ2-1, with 8 bases that match TRBD2. Germline V gene sequence: CDR1 GTSNPN, CDR2 SVGIG (reference sequence). This CDR3 has 11 amino acids. V was pared by 8 bases and J by 8 bases, with 5 bases of the junction left unmatched. The CDR3 protein is CAGTGGDEQFF. DNA for the CDR3: TGTGCCGGGACCGGGGGGGATGAGCAGTTCTTC. The complete variable domain, with remaining parts taken from reference TRBV30 and TRBJ2-1, reads SQTIHQWPATLVQPVGSPLSLECTVEGTSNPNLYWYRQAAGRGLQLLFYSVGIGQISSEVPQNLSASRPQDRQFILSSKKLLLSDSGFYLCAGTGGDEQFFGPGTRLTVL.

This clone was recorded once. The chain is built from TRBV27 and TRBJ1-1; TRBD1 matches at 10 bases. J lost 5 bases, V lost 2 bases, and 11 bases had no gene match. Germline assignment: CDR1 MNHEY and CDR2 SMNVEV (reference sequence). The CDR3 runs 17 residues. CDR3 coding DNA: TGTGCCAGCAGTTTACGGGACAGGGGCCCCAAGCGTACTGAAGCTTTCTTT. It specifies CASSLRDRGPKRTEAFF.

The rearrangement links TRBV19 to TRBJ1-5; TRBD1 might be the D (5 bases). CDR1 is LNHDA, CDR2 SQIVND, per germline (reference sequence). CDR3 size: 16 residues. Trimming took off 3 bases at V and 3 bases at J, with 15 bases between the two ends. The CDR3 region has the DNA TGTGCCAGTAGTATCTTGGCCGGGGGGAACAATCAGCCCCAGCATTTT. It codes for CASSILAGGNNQPQHF.

This clone was picked up one time. This chain joins TRBV9 and TRBJ2-1; perhaps TRBD2 as D (5 bases). This CDR3 is 15 amino acids long. Germline CDR1 is SGDLS and CDR2 is YYNGEE. The V end lost 0 bases, the J end lost 7 bases, and 14 bases lay between the germline ends. The CDR3 is CASSVVSGASNEQFF. The CDR3 coding sequence is TGTGCCAGCAGCGTAGTGAGCGGAGCCTCGAATGAGCAGTTCTTC. The entire variable domain, with the rest obtained from reference TRBV9 and TRBJ2-1, is as follows: DSGVTQTPKHLITATGQRVTLRCSPRSGDLSVYWYQQSLDQGLQFLIQYYNGEERAKGNILERFSAQQFPDLHSELNLSSLELGDSALYFCASSVVSGASNEQFFGPGTRLTVL.

The chain recombines TRBV28 with TRBJ1-1; TRBD1 aligns across 9 bases. Germline V CDR1 and CDR2: MDHEN, SYDVKM. The trim removed 5 bases at V and 4 bases at J, leaving 5 bases unmatched. CDR3 length equals 14 residues. CDR3 sequence reads: CASSEGTGLTEAFF. The DNA for the CDR3 is TGTGCCAGCAGTGAAGGGACAGGGCTCACTGAAGCTTTCTTT.

The chain uses TRBV9 and TRBJ1-6; no reliable D call. CDR1 and CDR2 from the germline V gene are SGDLS and YYNGEE. This CDR3 comprises 14 residues. The V gene lost 0 bases and the J gene lost 9 bases, with 10 bases spanning the gap. CDR3 in DNA: TGTGCCAGCAGCGTAGGTGGAGGGTTTTCACCCCTCCACTTT. Its protein product is CASSVGGGFSPLHF.

The gene calls are TRBV3-1 (or the pseudogene TRBV3-2) and TRBJ2-3, with a tentative D call TRBD1 (6 bases). Trimming took off 2 bases at V and 1 base at J, with 13 bases between the two ends. Germline CDR1 LGHDT, CDR2 YNNKEL (reference sequence). CDR3 size: 16 residues. The CDR3 here is CASSQLKQGGTDTQYF. CDR3 coding DNA: TGTGCCAGCAGCCAACTAAAACAGGGCGGCACAGATACGCAGTATTTT.

This clone was seen only a few times. V gene TRBV12-5 combines with J gene TRBJ1-3; D not certain. Per germline, CDR1 LGHNT and CDR2 FRNRAP. This CDR3 contains 15 residues. V lost 3 bases and J lost 0, with 9 bases in between. CDR3 sequence: CASGLSGNSGNTIYF. CDR3 DNA sequence: TGTGCTAGTGGTTTATCAGGAAACTCTGGAAACACCATATATTTT.